The text below deals with one T cell receptor (beta chain). Its antigen remains unknown. The data were taken from a study of cytotoxic CD8 clonotypes in ibrutinib-treated CLL. The data were produced by immunoSEQ multiplex PCR, yet TCRdb's version contains in-frame clones alone and is incomplete. Of just over 200,000 clones in the sample, 79% were seen once. Germline V lookup: CDR1 MNHEY, CDR2 SMNVEV (reference sequence). Trimming pared 5 bases from V and 1 base from J, leaving 17 bases between. This CDR3 contains 16 residues. General study findings and limits: Baseline levels of clonality went above those of age-matched healthy donors and moved with circulating CD8+ T-cell counts.

The sequence derives from a human donor with chronic lymphocytic leukemia. This specimen consisted of PBMCs, obtained after 12 months of ibrutinib treatment. The chain employs TRBV27 and TRBJ2-5, with D perhaps TRBD2 (5 bases). The CDR3 reads CASSPVRLKGQETQYF. Written as DNA, the CDR3 is TGTGCCAGCAGTCCGGTTAGACTAAAGGGCCAAGAGACCCAGTACTTC.